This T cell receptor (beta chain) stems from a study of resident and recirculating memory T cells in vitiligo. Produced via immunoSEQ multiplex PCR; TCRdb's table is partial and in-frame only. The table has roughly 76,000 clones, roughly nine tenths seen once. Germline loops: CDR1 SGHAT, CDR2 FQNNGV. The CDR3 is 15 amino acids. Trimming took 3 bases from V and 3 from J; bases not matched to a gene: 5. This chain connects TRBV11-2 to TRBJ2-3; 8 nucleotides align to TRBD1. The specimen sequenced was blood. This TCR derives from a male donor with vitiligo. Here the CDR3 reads CASSFAGTGTDTQYF. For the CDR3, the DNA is TGTGCCAGCAGCTTTGCCGGGACAGGAACAGATACGCAGTATTTT.